The sequence of this T cell receptor beta chain was determined in a study of Ad26.COV2.S vaccination and SARS-CoV-2 variants. The study's findings and limits: Using TCR breadth and depth analyses may have led to underestimated total T cell responses.

Stated treatment: around 19 received Ad26.COV2.S at low or high dose, single or two shots; about 5 received placebo; per-sample allocation not given. Specimens were obtained on day 63 following the first vaccine or placebo injection. Cohort 1b enrolled adults aged 18-55 years in Boston. Method: immunoSEQ multiplex PCR; TCRdb's copy keeps in-frame clones and lacks some. There are a few hundred thousand clones in the sample; under 90% occur only once, and roughly 7.4% lies in the top ten. The germline V and J ends were trimmed by 0 bases and 7 bases, with 12 bases remaining between them. There are 14 residues in the CDR3. Per the germline V gene, CDR1 is MNHEY and CDR2 is SMNVEV (reference sequence). This clone was found a few times. Antigen specificity is unknown.

The starting material was peripheral blood, obtained in a trial of Ad26.COV2.S vaccine versus placebo. The V and J genes are TRBV27 and TRBJ1-2; unclear D gene. The clonotype comes from a person between 18 and 59 years old who received the Ad26.COV2.S COVID-19 vaccine or a placebo. This CDR3 is CASSLSATNPGYTF. The DNA for the CDR3 is TGTGCCAGCAGTTTATCGGCGACAAACCCTGGCTACACCTTC.